This T cell receptor (beta chain) was obtained from a study of T cell responses to AZD1222 COVID-19 vaccine. Study-wide findings and caveats: The donors showed a predominance of white British ancestry and of females, with possible underestimation of clonal diversity. Dominant at 160-218 and 743-854, vaccine-associated CD4 TCRs also spanned spike. Repertoire samples came only from after the peak T cell response.

Turning to this clone: No antigen is known for it.

The germline CDR1 and CDR2 sequences are MDHEN and SYDVKM. The CDR3 loop spans 13 amino acids. V dropped 7 bases and J dropped 3 bases, with 13 bases sitting between them. The assay was immunoSEQ multiplex PCR, and TCRdb's table has in-frame clones only and misses some. The sample contains over 100,000 clones, 70% to 90% of which appear only once. The sample here was peripheral blood, taken on day 0 of MenACWY control vaccination. The sequence derives from an adult in good health. The chain is built from TRBV28 and TRBJ2-7, with D possibly being TRBD1 or TRBD2 (5 bases each). CDR3 nucleotides: TGTGCCAGCACCGAGGGGACCCGCTACGAGCAGTACTTC. Translating gives CASTEGTRYEQYF.